Below are 12 T cell receptor beta chains sequenced from a single sample in a study of PD-1 blockade in mismatch repair-deficient tumors. Here immunoSEQ multiplex PCR was the method, and the copy in TCRdb shows in-frame clones only, minus some. The sample has some 84,000 clones, roughly 80% seen once. Sequenced material: peripheral blood, taken 12 weeks after starting pembrolizumab. These receptor sequences come from an adult with mismatch repair-deficient cancer.

The chain links TRBV7-9 to TRBJ1-2, with no clear D. V was cut by 1 base and J by 3 bases, with 9 bases left in between. Germline CDR1 reads SEHNR; CDR2 reads FQNEAQ (reference sequence). CDR3 length: 14 residues. The CDR3 nucleotides are TGTGCCAGCAGCTTAGAAGGGATAGACTATGGCTACACCTTC. Amino acids: CASSLEGIDYGYTF.

The V call is TRBV4-3, the J call TRBJ2-1, with 11 bases aligning to TRBD2. The CDR3 is 15 residues long. The germline gives CDR1 LGHNA, CDR2 YSLEER. Unmatched junction bases numbered 10, after V lost 6 bases and J lost 9 bases. The CDR3 coding sequence is TGCGCCAGCAGTTCACTAGCGGGAGAATCGAGTGAGCAGTTCTTC. Translated, it gives CASSSLAGESSEQFF.

The chain links TRBV5-1 to TRBJ1-4, with a weak D call TRBD1 (6 bases). V lost 6 bases and J 11 bases, leaving 11 bases between the germline ends. Per germline, CDR1 SGHRS and CDR2 YFSETQ. The CDR3 totals 11 residues. CDR3 DNA sequence: TGCGCCAGCAAGGGGGACGGGAAACTGTTTTTT. Its translation: CASKGDGKLFF.

This clone was seen more than once but under ten times. The chain joins TRBV7-9 to TRBJ1-2; D uncertain. The CDR3 extends over 14 amino acids. The germline V and J ends were trimmed by 5 bases and 5 bases, with 15 bases remaining between them. CDR1 is SEHNR, CDR2 FQNEAQ, per germline (reference sequence). CDR3: CASSELTAEYGYTF. CDR3 coding DNA: TGTGCCAGCAGCGAATTGACGGCCGAATATGGCTACACCTTC.

This clone was picked up a small number of times. The rearrangement joins TRBV19 to TRBJ1-2; TRBD1 agrees at 7 bases. Germline lookup yields CDR1 LNHDA and CDR2 SQIVND (reference sequence). The CDR3 consists of 15 residues. J lost 2 bases, V lost 6 bases, and 9 bases had no gene match. CDR3 sequence (DNA): TGTGCCAGTAGACGACCCGAGACAGGGAACTATGGCTACACCTTC. Its translation: CASRRPETGNYGYTF.

The DNA of the CDR3 is TGTGCCAGTAGTAAGGACAGGGCGTACCCTGGAAACACCATATATTTT. Amino acids: CASSKDRAYPGNTIYF. The V call is TRBV19, the J call TRBJ1-3; 8 bases align to TRBD1. This CDR3 contains 16 residues. Losses at the gene ends were 4 bases for V and 2 bases for J; bases not matched to a gene: 7. Germline CDR1 is LNHDA and CDR2 is SQIVND (reference sequence).

The chain joins TRBV12-5 to TRBJ2-1; perhaps D is TRBD1 or TRBD2 (5 bases each). The CDR3 runs to 15 residues. V was clipped by 7 bases and J by 8 bases, with 21 bases between them. Germline lookup yields CDR1 LGHNT and CDR2 FRNRAP. This chain's CDR3 is CASAPTPQGRYEQFF. CDR3 bases: TGTGCTAGTGCCCCTACACCCCAGGGACGCTATGAGCAGTTCTTC.

The chain combines TRBV7-9 with TRBJ2-7; D is unclear. Deletions cut 5 bases from V and 1 base from J, with 6 bases between. The CDR3 has 12 amino acids. CDR1 is SEHNR, CDR2 FQNEAQ, per germline (reference sequence). Here the CDR3 DNA reads TGTGCCAGCAGCGCAATTTCCTACGAGCAGTACTTC. Translation gives CASSAISYEQYF.

In this sample, this clone turned up a few times. The V call is TRBV19, the J call TRBJ1-2, with D uncertain. The CDR3 extends over 13 amino acids. Germline values: CDR1 LNHDA, CDR2 SQIVND (reference sequence). With 0 bases removed from V and 1 base from J, the gap between germline ends came to 3 bases. CDR3 amino acids: CASSIDGNYGYTF. In nucleotides, the CDR3 is TGTGCCAGTAGTATAGACGGTAACTATGGCTACACCTTC. The full variable domain, completed using reference TRBV19 and TRBJ1-2, is DGGITQSPKYLFRKEGQNVTLSCEQNLNHDAMYWYRQDPGQGLRLIYYSQIVNDFQKGDIAEGYSVSREKKESFPLTVTSAQKNPTAFYLCASSIDGNYGYTFGSGTRLTVV.

This clone was counted between two and nine times. This rearrangement joins TRBV15 to TRBJ2-6; the match to TRBD1 covers 7 bases. V was clipped by 0 bases and J by 4 bases; unmatched bases: 9. This CDR3 is 18 amino acids long. CDR1 and CDR2 from the germline V gene are LNHNV and YYDKDF (reference sequence). In DNA, the CDR3 is TGTGCCACCAGCAGAGATAGGGCAGACAGGGACGGGGCCAACGTCCTGACTTTC. Translation gives CATSRDRADRDGANVLTF. Drawing the rest from reference TRBV15 and TRBJ2-6, the complete variable domain is DAMVIQNPRYQVTQFGKPVTLSCSQTLNHNVMYWYQQKSSQAPKLLFHYYDKDFNNEADTPDNFQSRRPNTSFCFLDIRSPGLGDTAMYLCATSRDRADRDGANVLTFGAGSRLTVL.

The chain is built from TRBV7-2 and TRBJ2-2; no definite D call. Germline V CDR1 and CDR2: SGHTA, FQGNSA. The CDR3 loop spans 11 amino acids. CDR3 loop: CATKNTGELFF. DNA for the CDR3: TGTGCGACCAAGAACACCGGGGAGCTGTTTTTT.

V is TRBV7-6 and J is TRBJ2-2; D not resolved. Germline values: CDR1 SGHVS, CDR2 FNYEAQ. V shed 5 bases and J shed 0 bases, with 7 bases lying between them. This CDR3 contains 14 residues. CDR3 sequence reads: CASSPHANTGELFF. Written as DNA, the CDR3 is TGTGCCAGCAGCCCGCACGCGAACACCGGGGAGCTGTTTTTT.